This TCR beta chain was found in a study of identical twins. TCRdb redid the calling of the 5' RACE reads with MiXCR, one entry per CDR3 protein. The profile shows 400,000 to 550,000 distinct CDR3 sequences, 22% of them singletons. The CDR3 has 14 amino acids. Trimming stripped 4 bases from V and 1 base from J, with 11 bases between. Germline CDR1 SGHRS, CDR2 YFSETQ. This clonotype was seen more than once but under ten times. The same data also contributed to another study, on T cells expressing NK-cell markers. That paper adds: TCR beta repertoires came from sorted CD3+CD56+NKG2C+, CD3+CD56+NKG2C- and CD3+CD56-NKG2C+ T cells. Most of the eight sequenced donors tested HCMV-seropositive; one tested seronegative. Dominance of the CD3+CD56-NKG2C+ fraction by these clonotypes also held in several donors.

The clonotype comes from a woman in her late teens or twenties in good health. Sample: CD4+ T cells sorted from blood. The V gene is TRBV5-1, the J gene TRBJ1-1; D unclear. The CDR3: CASSPGPPNTEAFF. CDR3 nucleotide sequence: TGCGCCAGCAGCCCCGGACCGCCGAACACTGAAGCTTTCTTT.